Here is one T cell receptor (beta chain) with its context. This specimen belongs to a study of blood T cells in healthy people across ages. Then a second PCR, running roughly 7 to 12 cycles, was carried out with a sample-barcoded 5' primer and a J-beta primer mix. Tags on each cDNA molecule came from a template-switch adaptor with 12 random nucleotides. TCRdb independently ran MiXCR on the 5' RACE reads; one entry per CDR3 protein. The data contain over 1.5 million distinct CDR3 sequences, approximately 50% of them singletons. Germline CDR1 reads SGHTA; CDR2 reads FQGNSA. This CDR3 has 14 amino acids. V lost 5 bases and J 6 bases, leaving 11 bases between the germline ends.

The TCR originated in a woman between 40 and 55 years old in good health. Sequences were obtained from blood. The chain recombines TRBV7-2 with TRBJ1-6, with D tentatively TRBD1 (6 bases). The CDR3 bases are TGTGCCAGCAGCGAGACAGGTTTTAATTCACCCCTCCACTTT. Residues: CASSETGFNSPLHF.